This TCR beta chain was obtained from a study of tumor and adjacent non-tumor tissue in lung cancer. On the study more broadly: Patients comprised about a dozen adenocarcinoma, 2 squamous cell carcinoma and 1 small cell lung cancer. Each sample yielded 4 million to 5 million productive TCRbeta reads on average. Study results and caveats: TCR diversity was significantly greater in tumor than normal lung tissue.

This clonotype showed up just once. Its target is not known. This clone may be a read error of a much larger clone one base away. The library came from three nested PCR rounds adapted from ARM-PCR protocols. TCRdb redid the calling of the multiplex PCR reads with MiXCR, one entry per CDR3 protein. The table has under 85,000 distinct CDR3 sequences, approximately 82% seen once. The template was RNA from unsorted bulk tissue. Distant lung tissue was collected more than 3 cm away from the tumor edge. Donors were chemotherapy-naive, newly diagnosed lung cancer surgical patients in China, August–late 2014. This TCR came from a man in his 70s with non-small cell lung cancer. Sequencing input: distant non-tumor lung tissue.

The CDR3 sequence is CSARSRDRSFYDYTF. In DNA, the CDR3 is TGCAGTGCTAGGAGCCGGGACAGGAGTTTCTATGACTACACCTTC. J is TRBJ1-2 and V is TRBV20-1, with TRBD1 matching 8 bases. This CDR3 is 15 amino acids long. Germline assignment: CDR1 DFQATT and CDR2 SNEGSKA (reference sequence).